Listed here is a single TCR beta chain. The antigen is undetermined. This CDR3 region has 15 residues. J was trimmed by 7 bases and V by 4 bases; bases with no gene match: 11. CDR1 and CDR2 (germline): SGHRS, YFSETQ. The data stem from a study of cytomegalovirus exposure and HLA in healthy donors. Whole-study results and caveats: The study had only CMV serostatus as immune exposure information. Per a prior analysis, the majority of TCR beta V segments were productive roughly 90% or roughly 30% of the time.

Primers included in the PCR were 60 Vbeta and 13 Jbeta primers. In the original processing: There were 80 million or so unique TCR beta chains by a later count, and some 12 million of them were shared. Assay used: immunoSEQ multiplex PCR; TCRdb lists only in-frame clones, some missing. V and J calls and clone size are copied from that table; D and trimming were computed from the DNA. The table has over 200,000 clones, approximately 84% seen once. This chain joins TRBV5-1 and TRBJ1-5; TRBD1 aligns across 7 bases. This TCR was recovered from a woman aged 40-49 years in good health and CMV-seronegative. Sequencing was performed on PBMCs. This CDR3 reads CASSPTGVQGQPQHF. CDR3 bases: TGCGCCAGCAGCCCTACAGGGGTTCAGGGACAGCCCCAGCATTTT.